The clone carrying this TCR beta chain was observed a few times. As yet, its antigen is unknown. One end of the junction fails to match germline, which may point to a read error. This entry belongs to a study of blood T cells in healthy people across ages. From germline, CDR1 is MGHRA and CDR2 YSYEKL. The CDR3 contains 15 residues. Study-wide points: Donor CMV status, an unknown factor, possibly confounded changes in expanded clonotypes. While age rose, TCR beta diversity per million T cells dropped in a roughly linear way.

Through a sample-barcoded 5' primer and a J-beta primer mix, a second PCR was run for about 6 to 11 cycles. A tag from a template-switch adaptor with 12 random nucleotides marked each cDNA molecule. TCRdb re-derived calls from the 5' RACE reads in MiXCR, one entry per CDR3 protein. This table has about 2 million distinct CDR3 sequences, roughly 49% appearing once. Peripheral blood, about 9.4 milliliters per donor, was collected. Sequenced: blood. The V gene is TRBV4-1, the J gene TRBJ1-1; the match to TRBD1 covers 11 bases. The sequence was obtained from a woman aged 40 to 49 in good health. The CDR3 sequence is CASSQDGTGGTEAFF. The CDR3 DNA reads TGTGCCAGCAGCCAAGACGGGACAGGGGGCACTGAAGCTTTCTTT.